This T cell receptor (beta chain) was recorded in a study of shared clonotypes between healthy human individuals (dated by TCRdb to 2018 to 2021). Study-wide context: The cohort comprised a couple of women and a few men aged 18 to 49 years. Libraries were prepared and TCR repertoires were sequenced by different laboratories using diverse techniques, in order to increase sequencing depth and limit assay-specific biases. Per donor, leukapheresis produced somewhere between about 0.94 and 10 billion PBMCs. Blood TCR repertoires of about five healthy adults were deeply sequenced to estimate repertoire size and the extent of clonotype sharing between individuals. For each donor, three plates each were used for CD4 naive and CD4 memory, two plates were used for CD8 naive, and one plate was used for CD8 memory.

TCR CDR3 regions were amplified from genomic DNA by multiplex PCR using the deep immunoSEQ assay. For each cell subset, the extracted genomic DNA was distributed evenly across all wells of several immunoSEQ 96-well plates, and each plate served as one replicate. For sorted subsets, roughly 200 ng genomic DNA, equal to some 30,000 T cell genomes, was loaded into each replicate PCR. Purified libraries were quantified with a Qubit 3.0 fluorometer, sized on a Bioanalyzer 2100, and re-quantified with the KAPA Library Quantification kit. Each immunoSEQ 96-well plate was sequenced on its own single-read 150-cycle Illumina NextSeq 550 flow cell. The paper's data handling went like this. Because only junctional sequences without quality scores were contained in the immunoSEQ output, filtering matching that applied to full-length reads could not be performed. To assign V/J genes and CDR3, sequences were annotated against IMGT germline references using PyIR, a Python wrapper for IgBLAST v1.9. Reads were removed for weak V/J assignments (E-value above 1e-6), missing CDR3, stop codons, out-of-frame junctions, or ambiguous translated residues. V3J clonotypes were defined as sequences sharing the same inferred V gene, J gene, and CDR3 amino acid sequence. To compute the percentage overlap between repertoires, the number of shared unique clonotypes was divided by the size of the smaller repertoire. RTK rarefaction, the Chao1 estimator, and Recon v2.1 estimates of unobserved clonotypes were used to assess repertoire richness. For all TCRbeta clonotypes obtained by the gDNA method from a handful of donors, generation probabilities were computed with OLGA. This immuneACCESS table, as held by TCRdb, lists in-frame sequences with V and J called but not all clones. Of the missing ones, under half trace to an unresolved V gene in checked studies; the others have no known cause. V and J calls and clone size are those listed in that table; D and trimming were worked out from the DNA. This sample gives around 1.9 million clones in total; about 92% of them show up just once. Of the sample, 1.5% to 2% falls within the top ten clones.

For the CD8 naive samples, CD45RO-negative cells were positively selected for CCR7, yielding a CD45RA+CCR7+ population from which TemRA cells were excluded. The donors were healthy, HIV-negative adults who had no recently reported acute infections or vaccinations. Only Caucasian adults living in Nashville, Tennessee, USA were represented among the donors. Blood was obtained by leukapheresis, after which PBMCs were separated by Ficoll-Histopaque density gradient centrifugation and cryopreserved in liquid nitrogen vapor phase. Analytical flow cytometry was used to check the purity and quantity of each magnetically sorted T cell population. Genomic DNA was isolated from each sorted fraction and quantified by UV absorbance on a Nanodrop 2000c. Here is what the overall study found, with its caveats: Sampling was limited to blood, and TCR repertoires in tissue likely differ from TCR repertoires in blood. Estimated clonotype richness was generally larger for naive than for memory subsets. Rarefaction of sorted-subset datasets indicated incomplete sequencing despite the large sequencing depth. Pairwise subsampling indicated that sequencing depth was expected to affect the degree of clonotype sharing among donors. Because the study included only a small number of donors, the genetic and exposure-history diversity represented was limited. Higher generation probabilities were observed for clonotypes shared by all four sorted-subset donors than for non-shared clonotypes. Across four donors, approximately 5% of naive CD4, approximately 3.5% of naive CD8, around 2.5% of memory CD4, and about 0.44% of memory CD8 clonotypes were shared.

From the germline V gene (reference sequence), CDR1 is PRHDT and CDR2 is FYEKMQ. Ends trimmed: V by 4 bases, J by 1 base; bases unmatched to a gene: 6. From its cysteine to its phenylalanine, the CDR3 spans 17 amino acids. The kept DNA is CDR3 alone, 51 bases in frame from the first base. About this clone itself: Its recognized antigen is unknown. No per-base quality is available; no much larger clone lies one base away.

The sample was naive CD8+ T cells from PBMCs. This sample's cell subset or site label indicates: CD45RA+CCR7+. The chain uses TRBV13 and TRBJ2-1; TRBD2 fits 11 bases in the junction. The source is a man younger than 35 in good health. Some clones in this sample may be carry-over from other donors' samples. The sequence in DNA is TGTGCCAGCAGCTCAACGATAGCGGGAGGGTCCTACAATGAGCAGTTCTTC. It specifies CASSSTIAGGSYNEQFF.